This TCR beta chain was identified during a study of blood T cell repertoires in COVID-19. Across the whole study: Specimens from acute and convalescent COVID-19 originated in the United States, Italy and Spain. T cells, B-cell-depleted T cells, or PBMCs provided the cDNA or gDNA that served as material.

Source study methods: Reference gene primer amplification gave nucleated cell count estimates. The data were produced by immunoSEQ multiplex PCR, yet TCRdb's version contains in-frame clones alone and is incomplete. D and trimming come from the DNA, and the V and J calls and clone size come from that table. The sample includes approximately 160,000 clones, less than 90% of them seen just once. From germline, CDR1 is LNHNV and CDR2 YYDKDF (reference sequence). The germline V and J ends were trimmed by 5 bases and 7 bases, with 20 bases remaining between them. The CDR3 extends over 16 amino acids. This clone was seen only once.

The chain is built from TRBV15 and TRBJ1-4; D perhaps matches TRBD1 (5 bases). The source material was peripheral blood. The TCR comes from a woman between 65 and 79 years old with acute or convalescent COVID-19. The chain's CDR3 is CATSGRAFRESEKLFF. The CDR3, as DNA: TGTGCCACCAGCGGAAGAGCGTTCAGGGAAAGTGAAAAACTGTTTTTT. The whole variable domain, filled in from reference TRBV15 and TRBJ1-4, reads DAMVIQNPRYQVTQFGKPVTLSCSQTLNHNVMYWYQQKSSQAPKLLFHYYDKDFNNEADTPDNFQSRRPNTSFCFLDIRSPGLGDTAMYLCATSGRAFRESEKLFFGSGTQLSVL.